This TCR beta chain is from a study of T cells in Graves' hyperthyroidism and ophthalmopathy. Study overall: Peripheral blood specimens were obtained at initial diagnosis, prior to any treatment.

Orbital computed tomography and thyroid ultrasound, together with serum TRAb and thyroxine and clinical symptoms, were used for diagnoses. This clonotype was seen a handful of times. V lost 4 bases to trimming and J lost 1 base, with 16 bases between them. The CDR3 sequence is 16 residues long. Germline lookup yields CDR1 MDHEN and CDR2 SYDVKM. Researchers took RNA transcripts and amplified the TCR beta CDR3 regions from them. Primed by the HTBI set, a first-round RT-PCR was run on the TCR CDR3. Via MiXCR, TCRdb re-called the multiplex PCR reads, giving one row per CDR3 protein. The sample shows 400,000 or so distinct CDR3 sequences, around 15% of them seen only once.

Sequenced input: blood. The chain combines TRBV28 with TRBJ1-2; D remains unclear. This clonotype was sampled from a woman in her 30s with Graves' ophthalmopathy. The CDR3 loop reads CASSSTAEAGNYGYTF. CDR3 nucleotides: TGTGCCAGCAGTTCAACGGCTGAGGCGGGTAACTATGGCTACACCTTC.